The 28 T cell receptor beta chains below were found in one sample sequenced in a study of shared clonotypes between healthy human individuals. Here immunoSEQ multiplex PCR was the method, and the copy in TCRdb shows in-frame clones only, minus some. The data show hundreds of thousands of clones, roughly 97% seen once. The sample comprised naive CD4+ T cells sorted from blood. Specified subset: CD45RA+ positively selected. These receptors were obtained from a woman in her twenties or thirties in good health.

The chain joins TRBV19 to TRBJ2-1, with 8 bases that match TRBD1. CDR3 length: 15 amino acids. Germline V gene lookup returns CDR1 LNHDA and CDR2 SQIVND (reference sequence). The V and J ends lost 5 bases and 6 bases, in that order; junction bases with no gene match: 9. The DNA of the CDR3 is TGTGCCAGTAGTCTACGGGACAGGTCAAGCAATGAGCAGTTCTTC. Translating it yields CASSLRDRSSNEQFF.

The chain combines TRBV10-2 with TRBJ2-3; the D gene is possibly TRBD1 (6 bases). In germline, CDR1 is WSHSY, CDR2 SAAADI. CDR3 length: 14 amino acids. V was shortened by 4 bases and J by 4 bases, with 12 bases between the two germline ends. The CDR3 sequence is CASSVQGNPDTQYF. CDR3 sequence (DNA): TGCGCCAGCAGTGTTCAGGGGAATCCAGATACGCAGTATTTT.

The V call is TRBV7-2, the J call TRBJ2-7; D ambiguous. Germline V lookup: CDR1 SGHTA, CDR2 FQGNSA. The CDR3 runs to 13 residues. V lost 2 bases, J lost 3 bases, and 8 bases lay in between. CDR3 coding DNA: TGTGCCAGCAGCTTACCGACTGACTACGAGCAGTACTTC. Amino acids: CASSLPTDYEQYF.

The J gene is TRBJ1-3, the V gene TRBV25-1, with D unresolved. From germline, CDR1 is MGHDK and CDR2 SYGVNS. V was clipped by 3 bases and J by 0 bases, with 15 bases between them. The CDR3 loop spans 17 amino acids. In DNA form, the CDR3 reads TGTGCCAGCAGTGACGGAGGTGACGGCCACTCTGGAAACACCATATATTTT. This translates into CASSDGGDGHSGNTIYF.

V and J are TRBV27 and TRBJ2-5; 10 positions match TRBD2. Germline CDR1 MNHEY, CDR2 SMNVEV (reference sequence). The CDR3 is 17 residues long. The CDR3 sequence: CVLAGALWRCGQETQYF. The CDR3 nucleotides read TGTGTGCTAGCGGGAGCACTTTGGCGTTGTGGCCAAGAGACCCAGTACTTC.

The chain is built from TRBV7-2 and TRBJ2-5, with 9 positions matching TRBD1. The J call may be wrong; the DNA end is better matched by TRBJ2-7. The germline CDR1 and CDR2 sequences are SGHTA and FQGNSA. This CDR3 contains 14 residues. In DNA, the CDR3 is TGTGCCAGCAGCAGGGACAGGGCCGCCTACGAGCAGTACTTC. Translation gives CASSRDRAAYEQYF.

The J gene is TRBJ2-7, the V gene TRBV20-1, with unresolved D. The CDR3 is 11 residues long. From germline, CDR1 is DFQATT and CDR2 SNEGSKA (reference sequence). Deletions cut 0 bases from V and 9 bases from J, with 9 bases between. The CDR3 DNA follows: TGCAGTGCTAGAGATCTAAGGTGGCAGTACTTC. Translating gives CSARDLRWQYF.

The rearrangement links TRBV7-9 to TRBJ1-1, with D possibly matching TRBD1 (5 bases). From germline, CDR1 is SEHNR and CDR2 FQNEAQ (reference sequence). V lost 4 bases to trimming and J lost 2 bases, with 14 bases between them. The CDR3 runs to 15 residues. As DNA, the CDR3 is TGTGCCAGCAGCTCGAGGACAATTTCTAACACTGAAGCTTTCTTT. Protein: CASSSRTISNTEAFF.

The chain recombines TRBV25-1 with TRBJ1-2; 12 bases are a match to TRBD1. The V and J ends lost 3 bases and 4 bases, in that order; junction bases with no gene match: 12. The CDR3 is made up of 18 amino acids. CDR1 and CDR2 from the germline V gene are MGHDK and SYGVNS. CDR3 residues: CASSDSTGQGALSYGYTF. CDR3 bases: TGTGCCAGCAGTGACTCGACGGGACAGGGGGCGCTTAGCTATGGCTACACCTTC.

The rearrangement uses TRBV5-8 and TRBJ2-3; 8 bases are a match to TRBD1. Unmatched junction bases numbered 11, after V lost 1 base and J lost 4 bases. CDR1 SGHTS and CDR2 YDEGEE come from the germline V gene. The CDR3 consists of 17 residues. The CDR3 region is CASSLLGGQGASDTQYF. Written as DNA, the CDR3 is TGTGCCAGCAGCTTGCTGGGGGGCCAGGGGGCATCAGATACGCAGTATTTT.

The rearrangement uses TRBV6-6 and TRBJ1-1; D perhaps matches TRBD1 (5 bases). From germline, CDR1 is MNHNY and CDR2 SVGAGI (reference sequence). Trimming stripped 4 bases from V and 2 bases from J, with 11 bases between. CDR3 length: 14 residues. The CDR3 here is CASSSQTANTEAFF. DNA of the CDR3: TGTGCCAGCAGTTCCCAGACAGCAAACACTGAAGCTTTCTTT.

The gene calls are TRBV5-1 and TRBJ2-1; maybe TRBD1 (5 bases). V shed 0 bases and J shed 2 bases, with 21 bases lying between them. Germline CDR1 is SGHRS and CDR2 is YFSETQ. This CDR3 is built from 19 residues. The CDR3, as DNA: TGCGCCAGCAGCTTGGTCGGGCACAGCAGGGCACCTACCTACAATGAGCAGTTCTTC. This sequence encodes CASSLVGHSRAPTYNEQFF.

The V and J genes are TRBV14 and TRBJ2-1; 13 bases align to TRBD2. The CDR3 has 16 residues. Trimming took 5 bases from V and 0 from J; bases not matched to a gene: 1. Germline CDR1 and CDR2: SGHDN and FVKESK. The CDR3 protein is CASSGTSGISYNEQFF. CDR3 nucleotide sequence: TGTGCCAGCAGCGGGACTAGCGGGATCTCCTACAATGAGCAGTTCTTC.

This clone was observed a single time. The chain is built from TRBV10-3 and TRBJ2-1; D may match TRBD1 or TRBD2 (5 bases each). The CDR3 has 12 residues. Germline assignment: CDR1 ENHRY and CDR2 SYGVKD. V lost 11 bases and J lost 0, with 8 bases in between. In nucleotides, the CDR3 is TGTGCCTCAGGGAGCTCCTACAATGAGCAGTTCTTC. Protein: CASGSSYNEQFF.

The chain combines TRBV5-1 with TRBJ1-2, with 12 positions matching TRBD1. Germline V gives CDR1 SGHRS, CDR2 YFSETQ. V was pared by 1 base and J by 8 bases, with 9 bases of the junction left unmatched. The CDR3 covers 16 residues. DNA for the CDR3: TGCGCCAGCAGCTTGTCCCCGGGACAGGGGGCTCAGGGCTACACCTTC. Translation gives CASSLSPGQGAQGYTF.

The V gene is TRBV27, the J gene TRBJ2-7; D possibly corresponds to TRBD2 (7 bases). The length of the CDR3 is 16 residues. Trimming cost V 6 bases and J 5 bases, with 23 bases left between them. Germline V gives CDR1 MNHEY, CDR2 SMNVEV (reference sequence). The CDR3 here is CASSPGGRFRDHEQYF. The CDR3 region has the DNA TGTGCCAGCAGCCCGGGGGGCCGATTCCGAGACCACGAGCAGTACTTC.

The chain uses TRBV6-1 and TRBJ2-1; 8 positions match TRBD1. V trimming: 6 bases; J trimming: 6 bases; junction bases outside the gene matches: 10. CDR1 is MNHNS, CDR2 SASEGT, per germline. The CDR3 runs 15 residues. The CDR3 DNA sequence: TGTGCCAGCAGCAACACAGGGGGGTCGACCAATGAGCAGTTCTTC. Amino acids: CASSNTGGSTNEQFF.

J is TRBJ2-7 and V is TRBV7-9; 11 positions match TRBD2. Germline V CDR1 and CDR2: SEHNR, FQNEAQ (reference sequence). This CDR3 has 16 amino acids. V shed 2 bases, J shed 7 bases, and the junction held 10 bases outside the gene matches. CDR3: CASSLLLSGRAGEQYF. The CDR3 nucleotides are TGTGCCAGCAGCTTACTTCTTAGCGGGAGGGCCGGGGAGCAGTACTTC.

This chain joins TRBV6-6 and TRBJ2-7; TRBD2 matches at 11 bases. The CDR3 extends over 15 amino acids. The V gene's germline CDR1 is MNHNY and CDR2 SVGAGI (reference sequence). Trimming at V came to 5 bases and at J to 2 bases, leaving 5 bases not matched to a gene. CDR3 in DNA: TGTGCCAGCAGTACCGGGACTAGCGGAACCTACGAGCAGTACTTC. Translation gives CASSTGTSGTYEQYF.

V gene TRBV7-9 combines with J gene TRBJ1-2; 7 nucleotides line up with TRBD1. J lost 2 bases, V lost 5 bases, and 2 bases had no gene match. Germline V gene sequence: CDR1 SEHNR, CDR2 FQNEAQ (reference sequence). CDR3 length equals 13 residues. CDR3 nucleotide sequence: TGTGCCAGCAGCCAGGGGGGGAACTATGGCTACACCTTC. Amino acids: CASSQGGNYGYTF.

This chain links TRBV6-6 with TRBJ2-7; weak D call: TRBD2 (5 bases). The CDR3 length is 12 residues. CDR1 is MNHNY, CDR2 SVGAGI, per germline (reference sequence). The ends were cut back, 5 bases at V and 4 bases at J, with 9 bases in the middle. The CDR3 DNA reads TGTGCCAGCAGTGGACGGGGTTACGAGCAGTACTTC. Amino acids: CASSGRGYEQYF.

The V and J genes are TRBV28 and TRBJ2-7, with D possibly being TRBD2 (7 bases). The CDR3 covers 16 residues. CDR1 is MDHEN, CDR2 SYDVKM, per germline. V was trimmed by 7 bases and J by 6 bases, leaving 25 bases between them. The CDR3 region is CASTPRSPPGGCEQYF. The DNA of the CDR3 is TGTGCCAGCACCCCAAGGTCACCCCCGGGGGGCTGCGAGCAGTACTTC.

This sequence joins TRBV18 and TRBJ1-4, with 7 bases identical to TRBD1. CDR3 length: 16 residues. V trimming: 6 bases; J trimming: 0 bases; junction bases outside the gene matches: 7. In germline, CDR1 is KGHSH, CDR2 LQKENI. The chain's CDR3 is CASSRGTDPTNEKLFF. The CDR3 nucleotides are TGTGCCAGCTCTCGCGGGACAGACCCAACTAATGAAAAACTGTTTTTT.

This chain connects TRBV11-2 to TRBJ1-1; D gene uncertain. Germline V gene lookup returns CDR1 SGHAT and CDR2 FQNNGV. Between the trimmed V and J ends, which lost 5 bases and 0 bases, there was a span of 22 bases. The CDR3 is made up of 18 amino acids. CDR3 nucleotide sequence: TGTGCCAGCAGCCCCATGGGTGGGTCGGTGGGATTGAACACTGAAGCTTTCTTT. Amino acid sequence: CASSPMGGSVGLNTEAFF.

This chain links TRBV5-1 with TRBJ2-3, with TRBD2 matching over 9 bases. V trimming: 0 bases; J trimming: 3 bases; junction bases outside the gene matches: 5. In germline, CDR1 is SGHRS, CDR2 YFSETQ. This CDR3 is built from 16 residues. The CDR3 DNA sequence: TGCGCCAGCAGCTTGGACGCGGGAGGGGTGACAGATACGCAGTATTTT. Amino acids: CASSLDAGGVTDTQYF.

This chain links TRBV9 with TRBJ2-2; 13 positions agree with TRBD2. CDR1 is SGDLS, CDR2 YYNGEE, per germline. With 3 bases clipped from V and 7 bases from J, the junction kept 6 bases outside the gene matches. This CDR3 region has 16 residues. CDR3 sequence: CASSARTSGSFGELFF. DNA of the CDR3: TGTGCCAGCAGCGCTAGGACTAGCGGGAGTTTCGGGGAGCTGTTTTTT.

J is TRBJ2-2 and V is TRBV27; D perhaps matches TRBD2 (6 bases). Looked up from germline, CDR1 is MNHEY and CDR2 is SMNVEV (reference sequence). V lost 3 bases and J 3 bases, leaving 14 bases between the germline ends. The CDR3 covers 16 residues. CDR3 sequence reads: CASSLSGLFYTGELFF. The DNA for the CDR3 is TGTGCCAGCAGTTTGTCGGGACTGTTTTACACCGGGGAGCTGTTTTTT.

The rearrangement uses TRBV18 and TRBJ1-4; tentative D call: TRBD1 (6 bases). The CDR3 totals 14 residues. Germline CDR1 reads KGHSH; CDR2 reads LQKENI. With 4 bases removed from V and 8 bases from J, the gap between germline ends came to 14 bases. For the CDR3, the DNA is TGTGCCAGCTCACAAACAGGGAGGTTGGAAAAACTGTTTTTT. It is translated as CASSQTGRLEKLFF.